This T cell receptor (beta chain) was identified during a study of PD-L1 blockade in urothelial cancer. Study-level background: Patients with male sex and bladder-origin urothelial cancer accounted for about 90% of the 29 enrolled. Blood samples contained a median about 150,000 T cells. Analyses used blood from 3 weeks (second dose) and 6 weeks after treatment start.

V lost 8 bases, J lost 1 base, and 6 bases stayed unmatched. The CDR3 runs to 14 residues. Germline lookup yields CDR1 SGHTA and CDR2 FQGNSA. Some clones are missing from TCRdb's copy, which holds only in-frame ones; the method was immunoSEQ multiplex PCR. The sample lists 50,000 to 60,000 clones, around 82% occurring once. The V call is TRBV7-2, the J call TRBJ2-3; 7 positions agree with TRBD2. The source is a man aged 35 to 55 with urothelial cancer. This sample comprised PBMCs, obtained around atezolizumab (anti-PD-L1) treatment. In DNA, the CDR3 is TGTGCCAGCGCCCGAGCGGGACGCACAGATACGCAGTATTTT. Its protein is CASARAGRTDTQYF.